This T cell receptor (beta chain) was identified in a study of kidney transplant recipient with SARS-CoV-2 infection. TCRdb re-analysed the reads in MiXCR, keeping a single row per CDR3 protein. The sample contains roughly 230,000 distinct CDR3 sequences, around 30% of which appear only once. The clonotype comes from a male patient in his thirties who had COVID-19 and was a kidney transplant recipient. A share of the T cells may be of graft donor origin. The sequencing here drew on a blood sample, taken at baseline and around day 110 from a kidney transplant recipient.

CDR3 DNA: TGTGCCACCAGGCCCTGGACAAGGGGCGAGCAGTACTTC. It translates to CATRPWTRGEQYF. This rearrangement joins TRBV24-1 to TRBJ2-7; a weak D match, TRBD1 (5 bases). Between the trimmed V and J ends, which lost 7 bases and 6 bases, there was a span of 15 bases. The CDR3 loop spans 13 amino acids. Germline CDR1 and CDR2: KGHDR and SFDVKD.